Sequencing of this T cell receptor beta chain was carried out in a study of T cells in Graves' hyperthyroidism and ophthalmopathy. Germline CDR1 MNHEY, CDR2 SVGEGT. V dropped 10 bases and J dropped 4 bases, with 14 bases sitting between them. The CDR3 is 13 amino acids. Patients were aged 18 to 65, had disease duration under 2 months, and had newly diagnosed hyperthyroidism. Uncontrolled infections, other autoimmune diseases, pregnancy or lactation led to exclusion of patients. Orbital computed tomography and thyroid ultrasound, together with serum TRAb and thyroxine and clinical symptoms, were used for diagnoses. The sample holds a few counts of this clonotype. RNA transcripts were the template for amplifying TCR beta CDR3 regions. A first-round RT-PCR of the TCR CDR3 used the HTBI primer set. TCRdb processed the multiplex PCR reads anew with MiXCR; each CDR3 protein has one entry. The data hold hundreds of thousands of distinct CDR3 sequences, with 15% to 19% observed a single time.

This TCR was recovered from a woman between 18 and 29 years old with Graves' hyperthyroidism. The chain couples TRBV6-2 or TRBV6-3 to TRBJ1-5; D unclear. The sample was blood. The CDR3 region is CATTGQPNQPQHF. CDR3 nucleotide sequence: TGTGCCACCACTGGGCAGCCAAATCAGCCCCAGCATTTT.